The rows below give T cell receptor beta chains drawn from one sample of a study of blood T cells in healthy people across ages. Each CDR3 protein is one row after TCRdb ran MiXCR on the 5' RACE reads. The sample has under 2,000,000 distinct CDR3 sequences, roughly 49% seen once; the top ten hold around 2.1%. Sequenced material: blood. The receptors were gathered from a middle-aged woman in good health. CDR3s include the opening cysteine and the closing phenylalanine or tryptophan. Size is stated for part of the rows, as once, few or many counts, or as a class when the clone is expanded.

J gene,V gene,clone size,CDR3 protein
TRBJ2-3,TRBV4-3,-,CASSQDKGTAGGPTDTQYF
TRBJ2-7,TRBV12-3/TRBV12-4,few,CASSFELTGDRLYEQYF
TRBJ2-7,TRBV25-1,-,CASSELAGVKEQYF
TRBJ1-6,TRBV25-1,once,CASSEDHYNSPLHF
TRBJ2-1,TRBV5-1,once,CASSLASGTSGLHEQFF
TRBJ1-1,TRBV7-9,-,CASSLNRGQVEAFF
TRBJ2-3,TRBV5-1,-,CASSLAVAGRTDTQYF
TRBJ1-2,TRBV7-9,-,CASSRSTGGRGGYTF
TRBJ1-1,TRBV6-2/TRBV6-3,-,CASSQGETTEAFF
-,TRBV7-2,-,CASSLSSGGAPKTQYF
TRBJ1-2,TRBV25-1,-,CASSGKGPGQGDGYTF
TRBJ1-2,TRBV4-2,-,CASSQDLAGTGYGYTF
TRBJ2-3,TRBV25-1,-,CASNDGRRSTDTQYF
TRBJ1-2,TRBV3-1,few,CASSQDRIDGYTF
TRBJ2-1,TRBV20-1,-,CSARRVGGPYEQFF
TRBJ2-7,TRBV2,once,CASGTGRYYEQYF
TRBJ2-5,TRBV27,-,CATRLAGKQETQYF
TRBJ2-3,TRBV9,few,CASSVDRASDTQYF
TRBJ2-3,TRBV5-1,-,CASSLSGPSGVSTDTQYF
-,TRBV4-1,-,CASSQDPSRAYEQYF
TRBJ1-4,TRBV2,few,CASNTGATNEKLFF
TRBJ1-2,TRBV20-1,few,CSARPRGTYNYGYTF
TRBJ2-7,TRBV6-1,-,CASSVRTGWTYEQYF
TRBJ1-2,TRBV7-8,-,CASSPGRSGGYTF
TRBJ1-5,TRBV20-1,-,CSAHGGRGNQPRHF
TRBJ2-4,TRBV20-1,-,CSARTISGGKLAKNIQYF
TRBJ1-2,TRBV6-2/TRBV6-3,once,CASSPDGIFNYGYTF
TRBJ2-1,TRBV3-1,-,CASSPRDLREQFF
TRBJ2-3,TRBV10-3,few,CAIMAGESDTQYF